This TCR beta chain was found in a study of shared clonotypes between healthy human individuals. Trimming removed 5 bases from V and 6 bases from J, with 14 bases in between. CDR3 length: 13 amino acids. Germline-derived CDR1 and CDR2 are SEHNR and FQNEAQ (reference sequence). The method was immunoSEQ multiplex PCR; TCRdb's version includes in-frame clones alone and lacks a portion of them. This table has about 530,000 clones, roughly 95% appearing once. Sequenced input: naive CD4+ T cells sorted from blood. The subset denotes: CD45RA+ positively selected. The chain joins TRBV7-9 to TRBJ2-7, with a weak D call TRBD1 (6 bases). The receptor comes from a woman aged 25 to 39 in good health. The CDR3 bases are TGTGCCAGCAGCCCACAAACAGGGTCCGAGCAGTACTTC. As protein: CASSPQTGSEQYF.